This T cell receptor (beta chain) was obtained from a study of T cell repertoires in ileal Crohn's disease. In the study overall: About half received postoperative treatment, some ten with thiopurines and about 20 anti-TNF.

The repertoire was sequenced with immunoSEQ multiplex PCR; TCRdb's copy has only in-frame clones and lacks some. The sample consists of some 8,000 clones, around four fifths of them appearing once. The sample consisted of ileal tissue. This sequence originates from an adult with Crohn's disease.

In DNA, the CDR3 is TGTGCCAGCAGCTTAATGGGGGGGACTTTGAACACTGAAGCTTTCTTT. Amino acid sequence: CASSLMGGTLNTEAFF. The chain couples TRBV7-3 to TRBJ1-1, with D possibly being TRBD1 (5 bases). V was clipped by 1 base and J by 0 bases, with 12 bases between them. The CDR3 extends over 16 amino acids. Germline-derived CDR1 and CDR2 are SGHTA and FQGTGA. Complete variable domain (other parts from reference TRBV7-3 and TRBJ1-1): GAGVSQTPSNKVTEKGKYVELRCDPISGHTALYWYRQSLGQGPEFLIYFQGTGAADDSGLPNDRFFAVRPEGSVSTLKIQRTERGDSAVYLCASSLMGGTLNTEAFFGQGTRLTVV.